The 27 T cell receptor beta chains listed next were all sequenced from one sample in a study of OX40 agonist ivuxolimab in advanced cancers. The data were produced by immunoSEQ multiplex PCR, yet TCRdb's version contains in-frame clones alone and is incomplete. The sample has around 41,000 clones, over 80% seen once. The sequencing used CD4+ or CD8+ T cells sorted from blood, collected in a trial of the OX40 agonist ivuxolimab. The source is an adult with an advanced solid tumor such as melanoma, head and neck, liver or kidney cancer.

This chain joins TRBV28 and TRBJ1-1, with 8 nucleotides matching TRBD1. In germline, CDR1 is MDHEN, CDR2 SYDVKM. The J segment lost 3 bases and the V segment lost 5 bases, leaving 2 bases of the junction unmatched. This CDR3 contains 13 residues. The CDR3 region is CASSQTGDTEAFF. In DNA, the CDR3 is TGTGCCAGCAGTCAGACAGGGGACACTGAAGCTTTCTTT.

The rearrangement uses TRBV7-8 and TRBJ2-5; D is unresolved. The CDR3 has 11 residues. V shed 6 bases and J shed 3 bases, with 5 bases lying between them. From germline, CDR1 is SGHVS and CDR2 FQNEAQ. This CDR3 reads CASRTKETQYF. The CDR3 bases are TGTGCCAGCAGGACCAAAGAGACCCAGTACTTC. Combining the CDR3 with reference TRBV7-8 and TRBJ2-5 gives the whole variable domain GAGVSQSPRYKVAKRGQDVALRCDPISGHVSLFWYQQALGQGPEFLTYFQNEAQLDKSGLPSDRFFAERPEGSVSTLKIQRTQQEDSAVYLCASRTKETQYFGPGTRLLVL.

The CDR3 nucleotides read TGTGCCAGCAGCTTAGCGTCAGGGACCGAGACCCAGTACTTC. It translates to CASSLASGTETQYF. The gene calls are TRBV7-9 and TRBJ2-5, with D perhaps TRBD1 or TRBD2 (5 bases each). The germline V and J ends were trimmed by 0 bases and 5 bases, with 10 bases remaining between them. CDR3 size: 14 residues. The V gene's germline CDR1 is SEHNR and CDR2 FQNEAQ (reference sequence).

The chain carries TRBV7-2 and TRBJ2-5, with TRBD2 matching over 14 bases. Germline V gene lookup returns CDR1 SGHTA and CDR2 FQGNSA. The CDR3 is 16 residues long. With 1 base clipped from V and 2 bases from J, the junction kept 0 bases outside the gene matches. CDR3 loop: CASSLGLAGGQETQYF. In DNA form, the CDR3 reads TGTGCCAGCAGCTTAGGACTAGCGGGAGGGCAAGAGACCCAGTACTTC.

This clone came up once. The chain has TRBV6-5 and TRBJ1-1; 7 bases match TRBD1. Per the germline V gene, CDR1 is MNHEY and CDR2 is SVGAGI. Unmatched junction bases numbered 7, after V lost 2 bases and J lost 7 bases. The CDR3 has 14 amino acids. The CDR3 loop is CASSYGQAGLEAFF. The CDR3 DNA reads as TGTGCCAGCAGTTACGGACAGGCAGGCCTTGAAGCTTTCTTT.

Turning to this clone: One end of the junction varies from germline; a read error may be responsible. This chain connects TRBV7-7 to TRBJ2-3; TRBD2 matches at 8 bases. From germline, CDR1 is SSHAT and CDR2 FNYEAQ (reference sequence). CDR3 length: 15 residues. The CDR3: CASSLLGSGGDTQYF. For the CDR3, the DNA is TGTGCTAGCAGCTTATTGGGCAGCGGGGGAGATACGCAGTATTTT. The full variable domain, rest sourced from reference TRBV7-7 and TRBJ2-3, is GAGVSQSPRYKVTKRGQDVTLRCDPISSHATLYWYQQALGQGPEFLTYFNYEAQPDKSGLPSDRFSAERPEGSISTLTIQRTEQRDSAMYRCASSLLGSGGDTQYFGPGTRLTVL.

As regards this clone: The DNA is left out, because the CDR3 cannot be placed on it with certainty; the CDR3 is given as TCRdb lists it. CDR3 sequence reads: CASSPYWGAGISPSEHF. The rearrangement links TRBV27 to TRBJ1-5. Ends included, the CDR3 has 17 residues. Germline V gene sequence: CDR1 MNHEY, CDR2 SMNVEV (reference sequence).

Of note for this clone: This sample also contains other DNA sequences that code for the same CDR3. The CDR3: CASSLQGNTEAFF. The CDR3 DNA reads TGTGCCAGCTCATTACAGGGGAACACTGAAGCTTTCTTT. The V call is TRBV18, the J call TRBJ1-1; a weak D match, TRBD1 (6 bases). V gave up 5 bases and J gave up 1 base, with 8 bases separating them. The germline V gene has CDR1 KGHSH and CDR2 LQKENI. The CDR3 spans 13 residues. Looking up the rest from reference TRBV18 and TRBJ1-1 gives the full variable domain: NAGVMQNPRHLVRRRGQEARLRCSPMKGHSHVYWYRQLPEEGLKFMVYLQKENIIDESGMPKERFSAEFPKEGPSILRIQQVVRGDSAAYFCASSLQGNTEAFFGQGTRLTVV.

Concerning this clone itself: The sample holds other DNA sequences that translate to the same CDR3. The J gene is TRBJ1-1, the V gene TRBV15; TRBD1 might be the D (5 bases). V was shortened by 3 bases and J by 0 bases, with 17 bases between the two germline ends. The germline V gene has CDR1 LNHNV and CDR2 YYDKDF (reference sequence). The CDR3 sequence is 17 residues long. The CDR3 loop reads CATSREGSAGMNTEAFF. The DNA for the CDR3 is TGTGCCACCAGCAGGGAGGGGTCGGCAGGGATGAACACTGAAGCTTTCTTT.

The CDR3 loop reads CASTQTGGWRNTEAFF. DNA for the CDR3: TGTGCCAGCACTCAAACAGGGGGCTGGCGGAACACTGAAGCTTTCTTT. V usage is TRBV7-6 and J usage is TRBJ1-1; 9 positions agree with TRBD1. CDR3 length equals 16 residues. V gave up 7 bases and J gave up 1 base; unmatched junction bases: 10. Per the germline V gene, CDR1 is SGHVS and CDR2 is FNYEAQ.

This chain joins TRBV19 and TRBJ1-4; D is unresolved. V was trimmed by 4 bases and J by 4 bases, leaving 4 bases between them. Germline V gives CDR1 LNHDA, CDR2 SQIVND (reference sequence). The CDR3 has 12 amino acids. Here the CDR3 reads CASSTVNEKLFF. In nucleotides, the CDR3 is TGTGCCAGTAGTACCGTTAATGAAAAACTGTTTTTT.

By sample fraction, this clone is medium-sized. This rearrangement joins TRBV6-5 to TRBJ2-7, with D hard to call. Germline CDR1 is MNHEY and CDR2 is SVGAGI. V lost 5 bases, J lost 0 bases, and 8 bases lay in between. This CDR3 region has 13 residues. CDR3 residues: CASSLTTSYEQYF. For the CDR3, the DNA is TGTGCCAGCAGTCTGACCACCTCCTACGAGCAGTACTTC.

The gene calls are TRBV10-3 and TRBJ2-7; TRBD1 might be the D (7 bases). Germline assignment: CDR1 ENHRY and CDR2 SYGVKD. This CDR3 region has 12 residues. With 10 bases removed from V and 3 bases from J, the gap between germline ends came to 13 bases. CDR3: CATRGDLYEQYF. In nucleotides, the CDR3 is TGTGCCACCAGGGGGGATCTCTACGAGCAGTACTTC.

The chain carries TRBV7-9 and TRBJ1-5; 7 bases align to TRBD1. The CDR3 extends over 15 amino acids. Germline lookup yields CDR1 SEHNR and CDR2 FQNEAQ (reference sequence). V shed 5 bases and J 5 bases; nucleotides not matched to a gene: 9. The CDR3 coding sequence is TGTGCCAGCAGCACCTCCCGGGACAGCCATCAGCCCCAGCATTTT. This encodes CASSTSRDSHQPQHF.

V gene TRBV25-1 combines with J gene TRBJ2-6, with D possibly matching TRBD1 (6 bases). The CDR3 covers 17 residues. Germline V lookup: CDR1 MGHDK, CDR2 SYGVNS. Trimming left V 5 bases short and J 1 base short, with 15 bases between. Written as DNA, the CDR3 is TGTGCCAGCAGTCCTGGGGGCGAATGGTCTGGGGCCAACGTCCTGACTTTC. Translating it yields CASSPGGEWSGANVLTF. Drawing the rest from reference TRBV25-1 and TRBJ2-6, the complete variable domain is EADIYQTPRYLVIGTGKKITLECSQTMGHDKMYWYQQDPGMELHLIHYSYGVNSTEKGDLSSESTVSRIRTEHFPLTLESARPSHTSQYLCASSPGGEWSGANVLTFGAGSRLTVL.

This chain uses TRBV4-3 with TRBJ2-2; 7 nucleotides match TRBD2. Germline V gene sequence: CDR1 LGHNA, CDR2 YSLEER. V shed 1 base, J shed 4 bases, and the junction held 6 bases outside the gene matches. CDR3 length: 16 amino acids. This chain's CDR3 is CASSQGLAGRTGELFF. The CDR3 bases are TGCGCCAGCAGCCAAGGACTAGCAGGGCGCACCGGGGAGCTGTTTTTT.

The V and J genes are TRBV12-5 and TRBJ1-5; tentative D call: TRBD1 (6 bases). Germline V gives CDR1 LGHNT, CDR2 FRNRAP. V was trimmed by 3 bases and J by 4 bases, leaving 16 bases between them. CDR3 length equals 16 residues. The CDR3 coding sequence is TGTGCTAGTGGTTTTGGAAACAGGGTAGGAAATCAGCCCCAGCATTTT. Encoded protein: CASGFGNRVGNQPQHF.

The chain is built from TRBV10-2 and TRBJ2-7, with 9 bases fitting TRBD1. Germline-derived CDR1 and CDR2 are WSHSY and SAAADI. Trimming removed 4 bases from V and 2 bases from J; junction bases left unmatched: 6. This CDR3 has 15 residues. CDR3 sequence: CASSGGQGKAYEQYF. CDR3 coding DNA: TGCGCCAGCAGTGGGGGACAGGGTAAAGCCTACGAGCAGTACTTC.

The chain carries TRBV2 and TRBJ2-1; 10 bases fit TRBD2. V gave up 5 bases and J gave up 4 bases; unmatched junction bases: 5. This CDR3 comprises 15 residues. Germline V gives CDR1 SNHLY, CDR2 FYNNEI. In DNA form, the CDR3 reads TGTGCCAGCAGTCTCGGACTAGCGGCTTACAATGAGCAGTTCTTC. It yields the protein CASSLGLAAYNEQFF.

This chain connects TRBV19 to TRBJ1-1; unclear D gene. Germline CDR1 is LNHDA and CDR2 is SQIVND (reference sequence). The CDR3 runs 13 residues. V lost 10 bases to trimming and J lost 1 base, with 13 bases between them. The CDR3 DNA reads as TGTGCCACCACAACGGTATGGAACACTGAAGCTTTCTTT. Its translation: CATTTVWNTEAFF.

The chain carries TRBV28 and TRBJ2-1; tentatively, D is TRBD2 (5 bases). V was clipped by 4 bases and J by 10 bases, with 11 bases between them. This CDR3 is built from 12 residues. CDR1 MDHEN and CDR2 SYDVKM come from the germline V gene. CDR3: CASSSVSVEQFF. CDR3 sequence (DNA): TGTGCCAGCAGTTCTGTTAGCGTGGAGCAGTTCTTC.

The chain uses TRBV11-2 and TRBJ2-1, with D maybe TRBD2 (5 bases). Germline V gene lookup returns CDR1 SGHAT and CDR2 FQNNGV. Trimming left V 3 bases short and J 8 bases short, with 8 bases between. This CDR3 contains 12 residues. The CDR3 sequence: CASSFDYDEQFF. CDR3 in DNA: TGTGCCAGCAGCTTTGACTATGATGAGCAGTTCTTC.

CDR3 nucleotides: TGTGCCAGTGCGAGTGGAGCTAGCGGGAGAGGAAACACCGGGGAGCTGTTTTTT. Translation: CASASGASGRGNTGELFF. The chain joins TRBV10-3 to TRBJ2-2; TRBD2 agrees at 10 bases. V lost 10 bases to trimming and J lost 2 bases; unmatched junction nucleotides: 16. Looked up from germline, CDR1 is ENHRY and CDR2 is SYGVKD. CDR3 length: 18 residues.

This clone was seen only once. The V call is TRBV5-8, the J call TRBJ2-1; the match to TRBD1 covers 11 bases. The CDR3 length is 16 residues. V lost 4 bases, J lost 4 bases, and 7 bases stayed unmatched. Germline V gives CDR1 SGHTS, CDR2 YDEGEE. The CDR3 here is CASSPPGTGGYNEQFF. The DNA of the CDR3 is TGTGCCAGCAGCCCGCCCGGGACAGGGGGTTACAATGAGCAGTTCTTC.

The rearrangement uses TRBV11-2 and TRBJ2-7; D is ambiguous. This CDR3 is 12 amino acids long. The germline gives CDR1 SGHAT, CDR2 FQNNGV. V lost 3 bases and J lost 7, with 10 bases in between. The CDR3 region is CASSFWGLEQYF. CDR3 nucleotides: TGTGCCAGCAGCTTTTGGGGTTTAGAGCAGTACTTC.

V gene TRBV14 combines with J gene TRBJ2-1, with a possible D match to TRBD2 (6 bases). V lost 4 bases, J lost 9 bases, and 19 bases lay in between. The germline V gene has CDR1 SGHDN and CDR2 FVKESK. The CDR3 sequence is 15 residues long. DNA for the CDR3: TGTGCCAGCAGCCTACCGGGACTCCTGAGTGGTGAGCAGTTCTTC. This sequence encodes CASSLPGLLSGEQFF.

The sample holds one count of this clone. CDR3 coding DNA: TGTGCCAGCAGCCAAGTCAGGACTAGCGGGAGCTACGAGCAGTACTTC. Amino acids: CASSQVRTSGSYEQYF. The chain combines TRBV4-2 with TRBJ2-7; 13 bases align to TRBD2. The J segment lost 3 bases and the V segment lost 1 base, leaving 3 bases of the junction unmatched. This CDR3 is 16 amino acids long. Germline loops: CDR1 LGHNA, CDR2 YNFKEQ.